This T cell receptor beta chain came from a study of identical twins (dated by TCRdb to 2016 to 2018). Some background on the complete study: To test whether fetal clonotypes persist, this study deep-sequenced TCR alpha and beta repertoires from monozygotic twins, from unrelated adults of various ages, and from cord blood. To rule out contamination, replicate twin experiments were performed at different times with different library preparation protocols. Study-wide findings and limitations: Conclusions relied on cross-sectional statistical analysis, since the same donors could not be followed over many years. In monozygotic twins, recombination models systematically underestimated out-of-frame TCR alpha sharing, but the models matched the sharing seen between unrelated individuals. Abundant cord blood beta clonotypes carried fewer insertions; young adult naive repertoires showed a weaker similar trend, while memory repertoires showed none. Compared with coincidental sharing between unrelated individuals, an excess of low generation-probability sequences was observed among out-of-frame TCR alpha sequences shared between twins. A weaker excess of twin sharing was found in beta out-of-frame sequences because the signal-to-noise ratio was lowered by fewer shared sequences. Zero-insertion analyses could be partly confounded by invariant T cells such as MAIT and iNKT, although diverse VJ usage argued against such confounding for most clonotypes.

Compared with germline, V lacks 0 bases and J lacks 5 bases; bases without a gene match: 8. The CDR3 measures 16 amino acids from cysteine to phenylalanine. Left in the record is the CDR3 DNA by itself, 48 bases read in frame from the first base. This clonotype turned up a few times. Which antigen it targets is not known. No base quality information exists; no much larger clone differs at one position. All donors were healthy Caucasians. Three pairs of female monozygotic twins, all aged roughly 18 to 29 years, were included in the twin cohort. Peripheral blood mononuclear cells were used as the source from which RNA for TCR libraries was isolated. Library preparation employed 5' RACE. Sequencing instrument: Illumina HiSeq 2000. A universal primer binding site was introduced by template switching, and a unique molecular identifier was present in the final cDNA, enabling accurate counting of TCR cDNA molecules. Specific primers in the conserved constant-segment region were used to synthesize first-strand cDNA for TCR alpha and beta chains. To control for contamination, every cDNA library carried two barcodes: a SMART-Mk sample barcode plus Illumina barcodes. TruSeq adapter sequences, together with Illumina sample barcodes, were added in two successive PCR steps. The Illumina HiSeq platform was used with custom primers to sequence TCR alpha and beta cDNA libraries. Per the authors' processing: Unique molecular identifiers were extracted from raw reads with MiGEC, and CDR3 positions were determined with MiXCR. For each individual, recombination models were inferred using an EM algorithm with the repgenHMM and IGoR tools. The tcR package in R was used for shared clonotype analysis, with sharing normalized by the product of cloneset sizes. Out-of-frame nonproductive sequences were analyzed to study raw recombination free of thymic and clonal selection effects. TCRdb took the public reads, trimmed them with fastp at Q25, ran MiXCR for clone calling and kept in-frame beta chains. One record per CDR3 amino acid sequence lists the most common genes and DNA. The authors' filters were not applied to this entry. The sample data list under 800,000 distinct CDR3 sequences, and 21% of these were observed just once. The ten largest clones take up about 4.5% of the sample.

The same specimen was also included in a second study, on T cells expressing NK-cell markers. Drawing on the second study: Fewer than ten donors provided sorted CD3+CD56+NKG2C+, CD3+CD56+NKG2C- and CD3+CD56-NKG2C+ T-cell subsets, whose TCR beta-chain repertoires were profiled. Among the eight sequenced donors, only one was HCMV-seronegative, while the other seven were HCMV-seropositive. In several experiments an anti-gammadeltaTCR antibody was added to restrict sorting to alphabetaTCR-expressing T cells. In several donors, the dominant CD3+CD56+NKG2C+ clonotypes were found to rank among the top 10 CD8+ clonotypes and to make up 1.0-7.0% of CD8+ T cells. Those dominant clonotypes were again the most abundant among CD3+CD56-NKG2C+ cells in four donors, at roughly 25-65%. Whether the expanded NKG2C-expressing T cell clones were specific for HCMV antigens was left unclear. Randomly selected healthy volunteers, three men and five women, were used as the eight sequenced donors. HCMV-specific IgG was detected in serum with a commercial ELISA kit to determine HCMV serostatus. For more than 5 donors, unsorted PBMC were also used to sequence bulk peripheral blood T-cell repertoires. MIGEC was used to demultiplex reads and group reads by UMI, and MiTCR was used to assemble and quantify clonotypes. To remove erroneous sequences, TCR cDNA sequences were retained only when supported by two or more reads. The tcR package was used for downstream repertoire analysis, with clonotypes matched between fractions based on CDR3 nucleotide sequence plus V segment. VDJmatch was used to annotate antigen specificity against VDJdb, with one amino acid substitution in CDR3 allowed.

The V gene is TRBV12-3 or TRBV12-4 and the J gene is TRBJ2-7, with 9 middle bases fitting TRBD2. Material for sequencing was PBMCs. This sequence originates from a woman younger than 30 in good health. The CDR3 amino acid sequence is: CASSLALIAGENEQYF. The nucleotide sequence reads as follows: TGTGCCAGCAGTTTAGCTTTGATAGCGGGGGAGAACGAGCAGTACTTC.